What follows describes a single T cell receptor beta chain. This CDR3 is built from 13 residues. With V trimmed by 5 bases and J by 12 bases, 11 bases remained unmatched. This sample was taken from a study of blood T cell repertoires in COVID-19. Study context: Samples came from the United States, Italy and Spain, spanning acute and convalescent COVID-19. From T cells, B-cell-depleted T cells, or PBMCs came the material, which was cDNA or gDNA.

Clones were sequenced by immunoSEQ multiplex PCR, and TCRdb holds only the in-frame ones, with some missing. The data hold 400,000 to 550,000 clones, with around 88% observed a single time. The chain employs TRBV12-3 or TRBV12-4 and TRBJ2-7; 9 nucleotides line up with TRBD2. This sequence originates from a woman aged 25 to 39 with acute or convalescent COVID-19. Material: peripheral blood. For the CDR3, the DNA is TGTGCCAGCAGTCAGCGGGGGGCCGCATATCGGTACTTC. The encoded protein is CASSQRGAAYRYF.